Reported below is one T cell receptor (beta chain). Its antigen is undetermined. These data come from a study of PD-L1 blockade in urothelial cancer. Background on the study: Atezolizumab was started by patients at some point between 2012 and 2014 at 1,200 mg intravenously every 3 weeks. Whole-study results and caveats: Stronger expansion of tumor-associated clones in blood at 3 weeks distinguished durable-benefit patients.

Assay used: immunoSEQ multiplex PCR; TCRdb lists only in-frame clones, some missing. The sample lists some 100,000 clones; 90% to 95% were seen once. Sequenced material: PBMCs, taken around atezolizumab (anti-PD-L1) treatment. This receptor was identified in a woman aged 80 or over with urothelial cancer.

This chain's CDR3 is CSVGDRVNYGYTF. Written as DNA, the CDR3 is TGCAGCGTTGGGGACAGGGTTAACTATGGCTACACCTTC. The V and J genes are TRBV29-1 and TRBJ1-2, with TRBD1 matching over 9 bases. The CDR3 runs 13 residues. V was pared by 4 bases and J by 1 base, with 1 base of the junction left unmatched. The V gene's germline CDR1 is SQVTM and CDR2 ANQGSEA.